This record concerns one TCR beta chain sequence. These data belong to a study of shared clonotypes between healthy human individuals. Study overall: Donors consisted of two women and a few men between 18 and 49.

Profiled with immunoSEQ multiplex PCR; TCRdb holds only in-frame clones, not every one. The table lists around 1.9 million clones, around 93% of them singletons, with over 1.5% in the top ten. The naive CD8 fraction comprised CD45RO-negative cells positively selected for CCR7 and excluded terminally differentiated effector memory CD45RA+ cells. The CDR3 runs 16 residues. Germline CDR1 reads GTSNPN; CDR2 reads SVGIG (reference sequence). Trimming removed 2 bases from V and 6 bases from J, with 22 bases in between. The V gene is TRBV30, the J gene TRBJ1-1, with unresolved D. This clonotype was obtained from a man aged 18 to 30 in good health. Some clones in this sample may be carry-over from other donors' samples. The sample taken for sequencing was naive CD8+ T cells from PBMCs. The CDR3 loop is CAWSPPKPTTTPEAFF. CDR3 bases: TGTGCCTGGAGTCCGCCTAAACCGACGACGACCCCTGAAGCTTTCTTT.